This is a list of T cell receptor beta chains from one sample in a study of blood T cell repertoires in COVID-19. The method was immunoSEQ multiplex PCR; TCRdb's version includes in-frame clones alone and lacks a portion of them. The table records under 300,000 clones, around nine tenths of them present only once. The sequencing input was peripheral blood. These receptors were obtained from a woman aged 35 to 49 who had recovered from COVID-19. CDR3s include the opening cysteine and the closing phenylalanine or tryptophan. D genes are given only for firm matches. Not every row has a clone size; where given, it reads once, few, many or a size class.

J gene	V gene	clone size	D gene	CDR3 length	CDR3 DNA	CDR3 protein
TRBJ1-2	TRBV6-2/TRBV6-3	.	TRBD1	12	TGTGCCAGCAGTGACAGGGGAGGAGGCTACACCTTC	CASSDRGGGYTF
TRBJ2-7	TRBV27	.	TRBD1	15	TGTGCCACCGGGACAGGGGTTCTCGGCTCCTACGAGCAGTACTTC	CATGTGVLGSYEQYF
TRBJ1-2	TRBV2	few	TRBD1	12	TGTGCCAGCATGGAGGGGGCGTGGGGCTACACCTTC	CASMEGAWGYTF
TRBJ2-2	TRBV29-1	medium-sized	.	14	TGCAGCGTTGTCGGGGAGTCCGGGACCGGGGAGCTGTTTTTT	CSVVGESGTGELFF
TRBJ2-5	TRBV2	.	.	13	TGTGCCAGCAGATGGACTACCCAAGAGACCCAGTACTTC	CASRWTTQETQYF
TRBJ1-1	TRBV5-5	.	.	15	TGTGCCAGCAGCTTTCCAGGTCGGATGAACACTGAAGCTTTCTTT	CASSFPGRMNTEAFF
TRBJ2-1	TRBV11-1	.	.	15	TGTGCCAGCAGCCAATTAGGGAAGGGGATCGATGAGCAGTTCTTC	CASSQLGKGIDEQFF
TRBJ2-7	TRBV3-1/TRBV3-2	.	.	16	TGTGCCAGCAGCCTATCTACCAGGCAGTCCGTCTACGAGCAGTACTTC	CASSLSTRQSVYEQYF
TRBJ2-3	TRBV12-5	.	TRBD2	20	TGTGCTAGTGGCCATTCAAGGGGACACCCTAGCGGGAAGGCGACAGATACGCAGTATTTT	CASGHSRGHPSGKATDTQYF
TRBJ2-5	TRBV5-1	.	.	13	TGCGCCAGCAGCCTGGGGACGGGGGAGACCCAGTACTTC	CASSLGTGETQYF